These 8 T cell receptor beta chains were all obtained from the same sample, sequenced in a study of blood T cell repertoires in COVID-19. The assay was immunoSEQ multiplex PCR, and TCRdb's table has in-frame clones only and misses some. The data show 200,000 to 250,000 clones, around 84% seen once. The sample consisted of peripheral blood. The receptors stem from a human donor in a cohort sampled during active COVID-19.

This chain uses TRBV19 with TRBJ2-5; 9 positions match TRBD1. This CDR3 contains 15 residues. With 6 bases clipped from V and 1 base from J, the junction kept 6 bases outside the gene matches. Germline V gene data show CDR1 as LNHDA and CDR2 as SQIVND (reference sequence). This chain's CDR3 is CASRTGGRAQETQYF. The CDR3 coding sequence is TGTGCCAGTAGGACAGGGGGGCGAGCCCAAGAGACCCAGTACTTC. Full variable domain (outside the CDR3, taken from reference TRBV19 and TRBJ2-5): DGGITQSPKYLFRKEGQNVTLSCEQNLNHDAMYWYRQDPGQGLRLIYYSQIVNDFQKGDIAEGYSVSREKKESFPLTVTSAQKNPTAFYLCASRTGGRAQETQYFGPGTRLLVL.

This sequence joins TRBV11-2 and TRBJ1-6, with TRBD1 matching over 8 bases. The J segment lost 1 base and the V segment lost 0 bases, leaving 5 bases of the junction unmatched. The germline V gene encodes CDR1 SGHAT and CDR2 FQNNGV. This CDR3 region has 18 residues. CDR3 nucleotide sequence: TGTGCCAGCAGCTTAGAGGGACAGGTTTGGTCCTATAATTCACCCCTCCACTTT. Translation: CASSLEGQVWSYNSPLHF.

This clone was observed at least ten times. The chain carries TRBV7-9 and TRBJ1-3; 7 bases are a match to TRBD1. J gave up 1 base and V 4 bases, and 1 base lay outside the gene matches. CDR3 length: 14 amino acids. Germline V gene lookup returns CDR1 SEHNR and CDR2 FQNEAQ (reference sequence). The DNA for the CDR3 is TGTGCCAGCAGCTCGACAGGGTCTGGAAACACCATATATTTT. The encoded protein is CASSSTGSGNTIYF. The full variable domain, in which reference TRBV7-9 and TRBJ1-3 provide the parts outside the CDR3, is DTGVSQNPRHKITKRGQNVTFRCDPISEHNRLYWYRQTLGQGPEFLTYFQNEAQLEKSRLLSDRFSAERPKGSFSTLEIQRTEQGDSAMYLCASSSTGSGNTIYFGEGSWLTVV.

The chain couples TRBV2 to TRBJ2-3, with 10 bases matching TRBD2. The CDR3 runs 18 residues. Germline V lookup: CDR1 SNHLY, CDR2 FYNNEI. V dropped 4 bases and J dropped 2; count of bases not matched to a gene: 12. CDR3 residues: CASSVVRRSGGLTDTQYF. As DNA, the CDR3 is TGTGCCAGCAGTGTGGTCCGTCGTAGCGGGGGGCTCACAGATACGCAGTATTTT.

The genes are TRBV5-1 and TRBJ2-7, with a weak D call TRBD2 (5 bases). Germline CDR1 SGHRS, CDR2 YFSETQ. The V and J ends lost 4 bases and 3 bases respectively, with 14 bases between them. The CDR3 is made up of 14 amino acids. CDR3: CASSLSGSSYEQYF. The DNA for the CDR3 is TGCGCCAGCAGCCTGAGTGGGAGTAGCTACGAGCAGTACTTC.

The CDR3 sequence: CASSQLTGVTDTQYF. In DNA, the CDR3 is TGCGCCAGCAGCCAACTGACAGGGGTAACAGATACGCAGTATTTT. The V call is TRBV4-1, the J call TRBJ2-3, with TRBD1 matching 8 bases. The germline V gene has CDR1 MGHRA and CDR2 YSYEKL. The CDR3 has 15 residues. The ends lost 2 bases at V and 3 bases at J; junction bases unmatched: 4.

CDR3 sequence reads: CSVELQANTEAFF. The CDR3 coding sequence is TGCAGCGTTGAACTTCAGGCGAACACTGAAGCTTTCTTT. The rearrangement uses TRBV29-1 and TRBJ1-1; D not certain. The CDR3 consists of 13 residues. CDR1 SQVTM and CDR2 ANQGSEA come from the germline V gene. The V gene lost 2 bases and the J gene lost 1 base, with 8 bases spanning the gap.

This clone was detected only a few times. The rearrangement uses TRBV7-2 and TRBJ2-5; possibly TRBD2 for D (5 bases). Germline lookup yields CDR1 SGHTA and CDR2 FQGNSA. V was trimmed by 6 bases and J by 5 bases, leaving 13 bases between them. The CDR3 totals 13 residues. The CDR3 nucleotides read TGTGCCAGCAGTTATGGGCCTAGCGAGACCCAGTACTTC. The encoded protein is CASSYGPSETQYF. Full variable domain (missing parts from reference TRBV7-2 and TRBJ2-5): GAGVSQSPSNKVTEKGKDVELRCDPISGHTALYWYRQSLGQGLEFLIYFQGNSAPDKSGLPSDRFSAERTGGSVSTLTIQRTQQEDSAVYLCASSYGPSETQYFGPGTRLLVL.